The entry below gives a single T cell receptor beta chain sequence along with its context. This entry comes from a study of T cells in Graves' hyperthyroidism and ophthalmopathy. There were TCR beta CDR3 regions amplified from RNA transcripts. The HTBI primer set served for first-round RT-PCR of the TCR CDR3. TCRdb called the multiplex PCR reads again in MiXCR, with one record for every CDR3 protein. This sample yields 250,000 to 350,000 distinct CDR3 sequences, of which roughly 17% are seen a single time; 33% belongs to the top ten. The CDR3 sequence is 16 residues long. V lost 7 bases, J lost 3 bases, and 15 bases stayed unmatched. Germline V CDR1 and CDR2: MNHNS, SASEGT.

The sequencing sample was made of blood. This TCR came from a man in his thirties or forties with Graves' hyperthyroidism. V gene TRBV6-1 combines with J gene TRBJ2-7, with 7 bases fitting TRBD2. The CDR3 DNA sequence: TGTGCCAGCATATCCCGTGCTTTTGCGGGAGTCTACGAGCAGTACTTC. Translation gives CASISRAFAGVYEQYF.